The present TCR beta chain was sequenced within a study of radiation and T cells in renal cell carcinoma. Study conclusions and caveats: From baseline, blood top tumor clonotypes peaked at 2 weeks post-radiation.

Time point described: blood 2 weeks post-SBRT. Treatment reported: 15 Gy SBRT to primary tumor, nephrectomy 4 weeks later. Blood was sampled at baseline, 2 weeks and 4 weeks after SBRT. Profiling relied on immunoSEQ multiplex PCR, and the TCRdb table lists in-frame clones only, not all of them. The data hold roughly 150,000 clones, with approximately 88% observed a single time. This clone was seen a few times. Its specificity is not known. The CDR3 has 13 residues. The germline V gene has CDR1 LNHDA and CDR2 SQIVND (reference sequence). Deletions cut 3 bases from V and 10 bases from J, with 15 bases between.

Sequenced material: blood, taken from a patient whose treatment included radiotherapy and nephrectomy. The sequence derives from a woman in her forties or fifties with renal cell carcinoma. This chain joins TRBV19 and TRBJ1-2, with D possibly being TRBD1 (5 bases). CDR3 DNA sequence: TGTGCCAGTAGTATGGGAGGGCAGGGCGTCTACACCTTC. This sequence encodes CASSMGGQGVYTF.